This T cell receptor (beta chain) was retrieved from a study of blood T cell repertoires in COVID-19. The wider study: From the United States, Italy and Spain came samples of acute and convalescent COVID-19. Sources were T cells, B-cell-depleted T cells, or PBMCs; the material itself was cDNA or gDNA.

Per the authors' pipeline: Reference gene primer amplification gave nucleated cell count estimates. Assay used: immunoSEQ multiplex PCR; TCRdb lists only in-frame clones, some missing. Clone size and the V and J calls come from that table; the DNA yielded D and trimming. The sample lists approximately 170,000 clones; approximately 90% were seen once. This CDR3 region has 18 residues. V lost 0 bases to trimming and J lost 5 bases; unmatched junction nucleotides: 10. CDR1 is LGHNA and CDR2 is YSLEER in the germline V gene. Material: peripheral blood. The rearrangement links TRBV4-3 to TRBJ2-1; TRBD2 matches at 10 bases. This sequence originates from a man aged 18 to 30 who had recovered from COVID-19. CDR3 bases: TGCGCCAGCAGCCAAGAGGCGGCTACTAGCGGGGTTAACAATGAGCAGTTCTTC. This gives the protein CASSQEAATSGVNNEQFF.